This T cell receptor (beta chain) appears in the sequencing data of a study of blood T cell repertoires in COVID-19. Study-level information: Acute-phase and convalescent COVID-19 samples originated in the United States, Italy and Spain. Nucleic acid was either cDNA or gDNA, and it came from T cells, B-cell-depleted T cells, or PBMCs.

V shed 2 bases, J shed 8 bases, and the junction held 5 bases outside the gene matches. Germline V CDR1 and CDR2: SGHRS, YFSETQ. This CDR3 spans 13 amino acids. Authors' data handling: Amplification of reference gene primers was used by the study to estimate nucleated cell counts. Assay: immunoSEQ multiplex PCR; the TCRdb copy retains only in-frame clones and omits some. V and J calls and clone size are those listed in that table; D and trimming were worked out from the DNA. The sample consists of roughly 300,000 clones, about 89% of them appearing once. The chain uses TRBV5-1 and TRBJ1-1, with 8 bases identical to TRBD1. The sequence was obtained from a man aged 18 to 29 who had recovered from COVID-19. The sequenced sample consisted of peripheral blood. This chain's CDR3 is CASSFGQGQEAFF. CDR3 coding DNA: TGCGCCAGCAGCTTCGGACAGGGTCAAGAAGCTTTCTTT.